This TCR beta chain was sequenced for a study of T cell changes during pregnancy in multiple sclerosis. The assay was immunoSEQ multiplex PCR, and TCRdb's table has in-frame clones only and misses some. The sample holds 40,000 to 55,000 clones, approximately 89% seen once. The CDR3 runs 14 residues. V lost 5 bases to trimming and J lost 2 bases; unmatched junction nucleotides: 5. Germline V CDR1 and CDR2: MNHEY, SVGAGI. The TCR comes from a female donor with multiple sclerosis, enrolled in a pregnancy study. The sample was CD8+ T cells from peripheral blood mononuclear cells, taken in the second trimester of pregnancy. The rearrangement joins TRBV6-5 to TRBJ1-2; 7 bases are shared with TRBD1. The DNA for the CDR3 is TGTGCCAGCAGTCCCCCGGGACAGAACTATGGCTACACCTTC. This codes for CASSPPGQNYGYTF.